Following are 28 T cell receptor beta chains from one sample sequenced in a study of blood T cell dynamics during melanoma immunotherapy. TCRdb keeps only in-frame clones here, not all; method: immunoSEQ multiplex PCR. The sample consists of under 20,000 clones, roughly nine tenths of them appearing once. Time point in this sample: week 3, after first cycle of checkpoint inhibitor. The sequenced sample was blood, obtained from a patient treated with checkpoint blockade. The receptor set was obtained from a human donor with melanoma.

This clone was seen a few times. The chain carries TRBV30 and TRBJ1-1, with D possibly matching TRBD1 (6 bases). The CDR3 sequence is 12 residues long. V shed 2 bases and J shed 5 bases, with 9 bases lying between them. Germline assignment: CDR1 GTSNPN and CDR2 SVGIG (reference sequence). This chain's CDR3 is CAWSQGWTEAFF. CDR3 DNA sequence: TGTGCCTGGAGTCAGGGGTGGACTGAAGCTTTCTTT.

CDR3: CASSQEQGISAEAFF. DNA of the CDR3: TGCGCCAGCAGCCAAGAGCAGGGTATAAGCGCTGAAGCTTTCTTT. V gene TRBV4-3 combines with J gene TRBJ1-1; D possibly corresponds to TRBD1 (5 bases). V was cut by 0 bases and J by 6 bases, with 14 bases left in between. CDR1 and CDR2 (germline): LGHNA, YSLEER. The length of the CDR3 is 15 residues.

The chain combines TRBV5-6 with TRBJ2-3, with D perhaps matching TRBD1 (6 bases). The CDR3 length is 14 residues. V lost 5 bases, J lost 2 bases, and 12 bases lay in between. CDR1 and CDR2 from the germline V gene are SGHDT and YYEEEE. CDR3 DNA: TGTGCCAGCAGTTGGACAGTCGCCACAGATACGCAGTATTTT. Translating gives CASSWTVATDTQYF.

V gene TRBV19 combines with J gene TRBJ2-2, with 8 bases aligning to TRBD2. The germline V gene encodes CDR1 LNHDA and CDR2 SQIVND (reference sequence). V lost 3 bases, J lost 8 bases, and 11 bases stayed unmatched. The CDR3 extends over 16 amino acids. CDR3 region: CASSIGRSGKLGELFF. The CDR3 DNA reads TGTGCCAGTAGTATCGGCCGTAGCGGGAAGCTTGGGGAGCTGTTTTTT.

This clone was detected only once. V is TRBV29-1 and J is TRBJ2-5; D unclear. With 5 bases removed from V and 9 bases from J, the gap between germline ends came to 16 bases. Germline CDR1 and CDR2: SQVTM and ANQGSEA. The CDR3 totals 12 residues. In DNA, the CDR3 is TGCAGCGTTCGGACCTCCCAAGTGGCCCAGTACTTC. It encodes CSVRTSQVAQYF.

This chain joins TRBV29-1 and TRBJ1-4; 7 bases map to TRBD1. After removal of 6 bases from V and 8 bases from J, the junction contained 12 bases not matched to a gene. The CDR3 contains 14 residues. In germline, CDR1 is SQVTM, CDR2 ANQGSEA. This chain's CDR3 is CSVGDREGEEKLFF. The CDR3 DNA is TGCAGCGTAGGCGACAGGGAGGGGGAAGAAAAACTGTTTTTT.

A single count supports this clone. The chain links TRBV15 to TRBJ2-7, with 8 bases aligning to TRBD2. CDR1 LNHNV and CDR2 YYDKDF come from the germline V gene (reference sequence). This CDR3 spans 15 amino acids. V lost 6 bases, J lost 0 bases, and 7 bases stayed unmatched. The CDR3 sequence: CATRGLGTSSYEQYF. The CDR3 DNA reads TGTGCCACCAGGGGCTTAGGGACTAGCTCCTACGAGCAGTACTTC.

The V gene is TRBV11-2, the J gene TRBJ2-7; D gene uncertain. CDR3 size: 12 residues. The germline V gene has CDR1 SGHAT and CDR2 FQNNGV. Trimming pared 0 bases from V and 4 bases from J, leaving 4 bases between. The CDR3 DNA sequence: TGTGCCAGCAGCTTAGAAGGGTACGAGCAGTACTTC. Encoded protein: CASSLEGYEQYF.

This chain joins TRBV20-1 and TRBJ2-3; D gene ambiguous. The CDR3 loop spans 11 amino acids. Germline V gene lookup returns CDR1 DFQATT and CDR2 SNEGSKA (reference sequence). Trimming removed 4 bases at V and 3 bases at J, with 5 bases between. DNA of the CDR3: TGCAGTGCTACTTTTACAGATACGCAGTATTTT. It translates to CSATFTDTQYF.

The genes are TRBV28 and TRBJ1-5; a possible D gene is TRBD1 (5 bases). Germline V gene data show CDR1 as MDHEN and CDR2 as SYDVKM. V gave up 6 bases and J gave up 5 bases, with 23 bases separating them. This CDR3 is 17 amino acids long. CDR3 DNA: TGTGCCAGCAGGACGAATCAGGGACGAGAGATCTATCAGCCCCAGCATTTT. It specifies CASRTNQGREIYQPQHF.

The chain uses TRBV9 and TRBJ2-3; 10 bases agree with TRBD2. The junction had 10 bases not matched to a gene; V was cut back by 0 bases and J by 6 bases. This CDR3 comprises 17 residues. CDR1 is SGDLS, CDR2 YYNGEE, per germline. This CDR3 is CASSVGLAGAQGDTQYF. The CDR3, as DNA: TGTGCCAGCAGCGTAGGGCTAGCGGGAGCTCAAGGGGATACGCAGTATTTT.

This clone was seen only once. This chain uses TRBV7-6 with TRBJ2-7; a weak D match, TRBD2 (6 bases). Germline assignment: CDR1 SGHVS and CDR2 FNYEAQ. The CDR3 is 13 amino acids. The V end was cut by 4 bases, the J end by 7 bases, with 14 bases between. The CDR3 sequence is CASSSSRGAEQYF. CDR3 nucleotides: TGTGCCAGCAGCTCTAGCCGCGGGGCTGAGCAGTACTTC.

This chain uses TRBV7-6 with TRBJ2-5; 11 bases align to TRBD2. The CDR3 runs to 16 residues. With V trimmed by 5 bases and J by 1 base, 6 bases remained unmatched. Germline-derived CDR1 and CDR2 are SGHVS and FNYEAQ. The CDR3, as DNA: TGTGCCAGCAGCCAACGACTAGCGGGGTTCCAAGAGACCCAGTACTTC. Translation: CASSQRLAGFQETQYF.

This chain links TRBV28 with TRBJ2-7, with D uncertain. CDR3 size: 12 residues. The germline V gene encodes CDR1 MDHEN and CDR2 SYDVKM. V lost 2 bases and J lost 2, with 4 bases in between. CDR3 protein: CASSLTPYEQYF. The CDR3, as DNA: TGTGCCAGCAGTTTAACCCCCTACGAGCAGTACTTC.

The J gene is TRBJ1-4, the V gene TRBV29-1; D is ambiguous. The CDR3 loop spans 13 amino acids. Germline V gene sequence: CDR1 SQVTM, CDR2 ANQGSEA. V dropped 6 bases and J dropped 0 bases, with 8 bases sitting between them. In nucleotides, the CDR3 is TGCAGCGTCCTAGGTGCAACTAATGAAAAACTGTTTTTT. This gives the protein CSVLGATNEKLFF.

The J gene is TRBJ1-1, the V gene TRBV30; 8 positions agree with TRBD1. The V gene's germline CDR1 is GTSNPN and CDR2 SVGIG (reference sequence). V shed 1 base and J 5 bases; nucleotides not matched to a gene: 6. The CDR3 is 14 amino acids. The CDR3 loop reads CAWSAVRGRTEAFF. The CDR3 bases are TGTGCCTGGAGTGCAGTCAGGGGGCGGACTGAAGCTTTCTTT.

The V call is TRBV29-1, the J call TRBJ1-1; TRBD1 matches 9 bases. V was clipped by 2 bases and J by 9 bases; unmatched bases: 4. The CDR3 length is 12 residues. Germline V gene sequence: CDR1 SQVTM, CDR2 ANQGSEA. The CDR3 DNA sequence: TGCAGCGTTGAATTACAGGGGGCGAAAGCTTTCTTT. As protein: CSVELQGAKAFF.

The J gene is TRBJ1-2, the V gene TRBV11-2; 9 bases fit TRBD1. The CDR3 sequence is 14 residues long. Trimming at V came to 4 bases and at J to 2 bases, leaving 2 bases not matched to a gene. In germline, CDR1 is SGHAT, CDR2 FQNNGV. CDR3 DNA: TGTGCCAGCAGCTCGACAGGGGGAAACTATGGCTACACCTTC. This encodes CASSSTGGNYGYTF.

This clone occurred a few times. This chain links TRBV19 with TRBJ2-3; 12 nucleotides agree with TRBD2. V lost 3 bases, J lost 9 bases, and 16 bases stayed unmatched. The length of the CDR3 is 18 residues. Germline V gene lookup returns CDR1 LNHDA and CDR2 SQIVND (reference sequence). The CDR3 loop reads CASSISLAGGPGSETQYF. CDR3 sequence (DNA): TGTGCCAGTAGTATCTCGCTAGCGGGAGGGCCTGGCAGTGAGACGCAGTATTTT. Supplemented by reference TRBV19 and TRBJ2-3, the full variable domain reads DGGITQSPKYLFRKEGQNVTLSCEQNLNHDAMYWYRQDPGQGLRLIYYSQIVNDFQKGDIAEGYSVSREKKESFPLTVTSAQKNPTAFYLCASSISLAGGPGSETQYFGPGTRLTVL.

This chain uses TRBV7-2 with TRBJ2-7; no reliable D call. Germline lookup yields CDR1 SGHTA and CDR2 FQGNSA. Trimming shortened V by 2 bases and J by 2 bases, and 13 bases separated the two germline ends. The CDR3 runs to 15 residues. The chain's CDR3 is CASSLYGFQTYEQYF. In DNA form, the CDR3 reads TGTGCCAGCAGCTTATATGGGTTTCAAACCTACGAGCAGTACTTC.

CDR3 in amino acids: CASSEGTGNQPQHF. DNA of the CDR3: TGTGCCAGCAGCGAAGGGACAGGCAATCAGCCCCAGCATTTT. The chain couples TRBV11-2 to TRBJ1-5; 7 nucleotides match TRBD1. Trimming removed 5 bases from V and 2 bases from J; junction bases left unmatched: 3. The CDR3 is 14 amino acids. Germline V gene lookup returns CDR1 SGHAT and CDR2 FQNNGV.

This clone was detected only once. This chain uses TRBV14 with TRBJ2-1; unclear D gene. The CDR3 has 13 residues. Looked up from germline, CDR1 is SGHDN and CDR2 is FVKESK. Trimming left V 1 base short and J 4 bases short, with 5 bases between. The CDR3 loop reads CASSQVNYNEQFF. In nucleotides, the CDR3 is TGTGCCAGCAGCCAAGTCAATTACAATGAGCAGTTCTTC.

The V gene is TRBV11-2, the J gene TRBJ1-3; D gene uncertain. The germline gives CDR1 SGHAT, CDR2 FQNNGV. CDR3 length: 16 residues. Trimming removed 5 bases from V and 4 bases from J, with 18 bases in between. The CDR3 is CASSTRVNTIGNTIYF. Here the CDR3 DNA reads TGTGCCAGCAGCACTAGGGTGAACACTATCGGAAACACCATATATTTT.

The genes are TRBV19 and TRBJ1-1; D gene ambiguous. Germline CDR1 and CDR2: LNHDA and SQIVND (reference sequence). The V and J ends lost 7 bases and 2 bases respectively, with 8 bases between them. The CDR3 length is 12 residues. CDR3 sequence reads: CASKDFNTEAFF. The DNA for the CDR3 is TGTGCCAGTAAAGATTTTAACACTGAAGCTTTCTTT.

The gene calls are TRBV11-2 and TRBJ1-5; no firm D call. From germline, CDR1 is SGHAT and CDR2 FQNNGV. V was clipped by 5 bases and J by 1 base, with 6 bases between them. The CDR3 has 13 amino acids. The CDR3 nucleotides read TGTGCCAGCAGCCCCTCGAGCAATCAGCCCCAGCATTTT. Its protein product is CASSPSSNQPQHF.

The chain links TRBV7-9 to TRBJ2-2, with unresolved D. Trimming removed 6 bases from V and 7 bases from J, with 3 bases in between. CDR3 length equals 10 residues. Germline V gene lookup returns CDR1 SEHNR and CDR2 FQNEAQ (reference sequence). The CDR3 bases are TGTGCCAGCAGTGGCGGGGAGCTGTTTTTT. As protein: CASSGGELFF. Filled out from reference TRBV7-9 and TRBJ2-2, the complete variable domain reads DTGVSQNPRHKITKRGQNVTFRCDPISEHNRLYWYRQTLGQGPEFLTYFQNEAQLEKSRLLSDRFSAERPKGSFSTLEIQRTEQGDSAMYLCASSGGELFFGEGSRLTVL.

The chain is built from TRBV27 and TRBJ2-7; D not resolved. The CDR3 totals 12 residues. V was shortened by 6 bases and J by 4 bases, with 10 bases between the two germline ends. Germline V gives CDR1 MNHEY, CDR2 SMNVEV (reference sequence). CDR3 bases: TGTGCCAGCAGCCCCTCTCGGTACGAGCAGTACTTC. This codes for CASSPSRYEQYF.

The sample holds one count of this clone. The J gene is TRBJ2-3, the V gene TRBV2; possibly TRBD1 for D (5 bases). Germline CDR1 is SNHLY and CDR2 is FYNNEI. CDR3 length: 14 residues. The V end was cut by 5 bases, the J end by 2 bases, with 11 bases between. The CDR3 bases are TGTGCCAGCAGTATGGACAAGATCACAGATACGCAGTATTTT. Translation gives CASSMDKITDTQYF.